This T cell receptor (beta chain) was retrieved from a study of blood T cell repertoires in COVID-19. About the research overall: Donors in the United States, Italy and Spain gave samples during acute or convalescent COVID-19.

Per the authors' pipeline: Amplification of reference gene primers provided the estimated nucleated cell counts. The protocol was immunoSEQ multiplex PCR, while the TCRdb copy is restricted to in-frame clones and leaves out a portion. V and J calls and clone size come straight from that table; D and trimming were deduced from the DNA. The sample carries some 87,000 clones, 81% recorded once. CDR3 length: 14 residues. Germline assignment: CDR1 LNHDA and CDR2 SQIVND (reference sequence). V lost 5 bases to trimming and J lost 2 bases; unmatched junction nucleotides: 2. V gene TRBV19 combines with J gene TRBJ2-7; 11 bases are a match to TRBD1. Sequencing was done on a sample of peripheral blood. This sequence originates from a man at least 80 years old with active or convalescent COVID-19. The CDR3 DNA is TGTGCCAGTAGTGGGACAGGGGGACCCTACGAGCAGTACTTC. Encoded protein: CASSGTGGPYEQYF.